This passage covers 7 T cell receptor beta chains from one sample sequenced in a study of low-dose radiotherapy and immunotherapy resistance in tumors (dated by TCRdb to 2022 to 2024). The meaning of the sample's time point label: before trial treatment. TCRdb names Illumina HiSeq 2500 as the instrument used. Superscript III and a set of TRAV- and TRBV-specific primers were used to synthesize first-strand cDNA, so that both TCRalpha and TCRbeta chains were covered. TCRs were amplified with Phusion for approximately 18 PCR cycles, with a constant-region primer paired with the adapter attached to the V primers. TCRdb ran its own pipeline on the public reads, namely fastp trimming at Q25 and MiXCR clone calling, and kept in-frame beta chains. When rows share a CDR3 protein, they turn into one entry using the most common DNA and genes. Counted in this sample were around 76,000 distinct CDR3 sequences; around 29% of them appeared once. The top ten clonotypes cover approximately 12% of the sample.

The sequenced sample was PBMCs, obtained before treatment. The source is a female donor with ovarian cancer.

This clonotype was observed many times. The chain couples TRBV15 to TRBJ2-2; 7 bases align to TRBD1. This CDR3 is 14 amino acids long. Trimming took 3 bases from V and 6 from J; bases not matched to a gene: 4. The germline V gene has CDR1 LNHNV and CDR2 YYDKDF (reference sequence). The CDR3 region is CATSSDRVPGELFF. CDR3 DNA sequence: TGTGCCACCAGCAGCGACAGGGTCCCCGGGGAGCTGTTTTTT.

In the case of this clonotype: A far more abundant clone sits one base away, making this likely a read error. The gene calls are TRBV28 and TRBJ2-7; TRBD1 agrees at 7 bases. Unmatched junction bases numbered 18, after V lost 3 bases and J lost 7 bases. This CDR3 has 17 amino acids. Germline CDR1 and CDR2: MDHEN and SYDVKM. DNA of the CDR3: TGTGCCAGCAGTTTTATTGAGGGGGCGAGGGCCTACAATGAGCAGTACTTC. It is translated as CASSFIEGARAYNEQYF. The full variable domain, rest sourced from reference TRBV28 and TRBJ2-7, is DVKVTQSSRYLVKRTGEKVFLECVQDMDHENMFWYRQDPGLGLRLIYFSYDVKMKEKGDIPEGYSVSREKKERFSLILESASTNQTSMYLCASSFIEGARAYNEQYFGPGTRLTVT.

This clonotype was recorded at least ten times. The genes are TRBV12-3 or TRBV12-4 and TRBJ2-2; D may be TRBD1 or TRBD2 (6 bases each). This CDR3 has 14 residues. The V end lost 6 bases, the J end lost 6 bases, and 14 bases lay between the germline ends. The CDR3 reads CASRGASEAGELFF. CDR3 DNA sequence: TGTGCCAGCAGGGGGGCTAGCGAAGCCGGGGAGCTGTTTTTT.

This clonotype was recorded at least ten times. The chain recombines TRBV19 with TRBJ2-5; 7 bases fit TRBD2. This CDR3 comprises 15 residues. The germline V gene encodes CDR1 LNHDA and CDR2 SQIVND (reference sequence). The V and J ends lost 2 bases and 4 bases, in that order; junction bases with no gene match: 7. CDR3 sequence: CASSIRGPGGETQYF. CDR3 in DNA: TGTGCCAGTAGTATAAGGGGCCCGGGGGGAGAGACCCAGTACTTC.

Points on this clonotype: Likely a read error: the CDR3 ends without its conserved phenylalanine or tryptophan. No DNA is shown, since the ends of the CDR3 on it are uncertain; the CDR3 is the one TCRdb lists. The chain uses TRBV15 and TRBJ2-6; TRBD2 reflects the table's D call only, with no check against the DNA. CDR1 and CDR2 (germline): LNHNV, YYDKDF (reference sequence). Inclusive of both ends, the CDR3 amounts to 9 amino acids. The CDR3 reads CATSRDRGS.

This clonotype was observed a handful of times. The chain joins TRBV28 to TRBJ1-2; TRBD1 matches at 12 bases. The V and J ends lost 3 bases and 4 bases, in that order; junction bases with no gene match: 9. The CDR3 is made up of 17 amino acids. Per the germline V gene, CDR1 is MDHEN and CDR2 is SYDVKM. The CDR3 loop is CASSFGDRGRLSYGYTF. CDR3 nucleotides: TGTGCCAGCAGTTTCGGGGACAGGGGGCGTTTATCCTATGGCTACACCTTC.

This sequence joins TRBV7-9 and TRBJ1-6; D ambiguous. This CDR3 comprises 15 residues. The germline V gene encodes CDR1 SEHNR and CDR2 FQNEAQ (reference sequence). V was cut by 5 bases and J by 5 bases, with 13 bases left in between. CDR3 sequence (DNA): TGTGCCAGCAGCCCAGACTCGTTGGATAATTCACCCCTCCACTTT. This sequence encodes CASSPDSLDNSPLHF.